The 26 T cell receptor beta chains reported below all come from one sample, sequenced in a study of blood T cells in healthy people across ages. A sample-barcoded 5' primer and a J-beta primer mix were used in a second PCR of roughly 7 to 11 cycles. TCRdb analysed the 5' RACE reads with MiXCR anew, one entry per CDR3 protein. The profile shows about 1,800,000 distinct CDR3 sequences, about 30% of them singletons. Sequencing was done on a sample of blood. Receptor source: a woman aged 30 to 39 in good health.

The sample holds a few counts of this clonotype. At one end the junction does not follow the germline gene, possibly because of a read error. J is TRBJ2-7 and V is TRBV5-4; D might be TRBD2 (5 bases). The CDR3 loop spans 14 amino acids. The germline V gene encodes CDR1 SGHNT and CDR2 YYREEE (reference sequence). The CDR3 is CACSSYSVSYEQYF. CDR3 in DNA: TGTGCCTGCAGCTCTTATAGCGTCTCCTACGAGCAGTACTTC.

The table lists this clonotype with a few counts. This CDR3 is CSVVRGGQYF. The CDR3 region has the DNA TGCAGCGTTGTTCGGGGTGGGCAGTACTTC. The gene calls are TRBV29-1 and TRBJ2-7, with D tentatively TRBD2 (5 bases). The CDR3 is made up of 10 amino acids. V gave up 4 bases and J gave up 9 bases, with 10 bases separating them. Germline lookup yields CDR1 SQVTM and CDR2 ANQGSEA.

This clonotype was counted only a few times. The CDR3, as DNA: TGTGCCAGCAGTTACTCGATGGGGGGGCTCGAGCAGTTCTTC. It specifies CASSYSMGGLEQFF. The chain uses TRBV6-2 or TRBV6-3 and TRBJ2-1; D may be TRBD2 (7 bases). The CDR3 sequence is 14 residues long. Germline assignment: CDR1 MNHEY and CDR2 SVGEGT. The V end lost 0 bases, the J end lost 10 bases, and 13 bases lay between the germline ends.

This clonotype has just a few counts. The junction differs from germline at one of its ends, possibly a read error. The chain is built from TRBV4-2 and TRBJ2-1; TRBD2 matches at 13 bases. The CDR3 sequence is 15 residues long. From germline, CDR1 is LGHNA and CDR2 YNFKEQ. The CDR3 DNA reads TGTGCCAGCAGCCCGGGACTAGCGGGGAGGAATGAGCGGTTCTTC. It encodes CASSPGLAGRNERFF.

The genes are TRBV10-3 and TRBJ1-2; no definite D call. Per germline, CDR1 ENHRY and CDR2 SYGVKD. This CDR3 contains 13 residues. Trimming shortened V by 6 bases and J by 3 bases, and 11 bases separated the two germline ends. DNA for the CDR3: TGTGCCATCAGGCCTATGTGGGACTATGGCTACACCTTC. Amino acid sequence: CAIRPMWDYGYTF.

This clonotype appeared a few times. This chain joins TRBV6-2 or TRBV6-3 and TRBJ1-5, with D unresolved. Looked up from germline, CDR1 is MNHEY and CDR2 is SVGEGT. V gave up 4 bases and J gave up 5 bases, with 9 bases separating them. This CDR3 region has 13 residues. CDR3 residues: CASSSERHQPQHF. The CDR3, as DNA: TGTGCCAGCAGTTCTGAAAGGCATCAGCCCCAGCATTTT.

This clonotype was recorded many times. The J gene is TRBJ2-1, the V gene TRBV7-2; D is ambiguous. The CDR3 spans 11 residues. Trimming pared 5 bases from V and 9 bases from J, leaving 8 bases between. Germline-derived CDR1 and CDR2 are SGHTA and FQGNSA. The CDR3 spells CASSPFGEQFF. In DNA form, the CDR3 reads TGTGCCAGCAGCCCCTTCGGTGAGCAGTTCTTC.

The rearrangement uses TRBV3-1 and TRBJ2-1; D unclear. V was shortened by 3 bases and J by 4 bases, with 13 bases between the two germline ends. The CDR3 length is 15 residues. CDR1 and CDR2 (germline): LGHDT, YNNKEL (reference sequence). CDR3: CASSQELLPYNEQFF. CDR3 nucleotide sequence: TGTGCCAGCAGCCAGGAACTCCTGCCGTACAATGAGCAGTTCTTC.

There are a few counts of this clonotype. V usage is TRBV4-1 and J usage is TRBJ2-7; TRBD2 might be the D (5 bases). V gave up 0 bases and J gave up 2 bases, with 11 bases separating them. The CDR3 length is 15 residues. CDR1 and CDR2 from the germline V gene are MGHRA and YSYEKL. The CDR3 here is CASSQDEGWTYEQYF. The CDR3 region has the DNA TGCGCCAGCAGCCAAGACGAGGGTTGGACCTACGAGCAGTACTTC.

This clonotype was observed a few times. The chain carries TRBV20-1 and TRBJ2-7; 10 bases fit TRBD2. CDR3 length equals 16 residues. Trimming cost V 5 bases and J 3 bases; bases outside gene matches: 13. Germline V gene lookup returns CDR1 DFQATT and CDR2 SNEGSKA (reference sequence). The CDR3 loop reads CSAVRTSGVTFYEQYF. DNA of the CDR3: TGCAGTGCTGTCCGGACTAGCGGAGTTACTTTCTACGAGCAGTACTTC.

This clonotype showed up many times. The chain recombines TRBV6-6 with TRBJ2-5, with 7 bases lining up with TRBD1. The J call is in doubt because the DNA end fits TRBJ2-7 better. Per germline, CDR1 MNHNY and CDR2 SVGAGI (reference sequence). The CDR3 is made up of 14 amino acids. Here the CDR3 reads CASSYRDRADEQYF. The CDR3, as DNA: TGTGCCAGCAGTTACCGAGACAGGGCGGACGAGCAGTACTTC.

As to this clonotype: An end of the junction differs from the germline gene, which may be a read error. The chain links TRBV7-4 to TRBJ2-7; no reliable D call. CDR1 SGHVT and CDR2 SQSDAQ come from the germline V gene. This CDR3 contains 14 residues. In DNA form, the CDR3 reads TGTGCCAACAGCTTAGTAAGTAGCTCCTACGAGCAGTACTTC. Protein product: CANSLVSSSYEQYF.

This rearrangement joins TRBV6-1 to TRBJ1-5, with a possible D match to TRBD1 (6 bases). Per germline, CDR1 MNHNS and CDR2 SASEGT. The length of the CDR3 is 16 residues. Trimming shortened V by 6 bases and J by 9 bases, and 24 bases separated the two germline ends. The CDR3 coding sequence is TGTGCCAGCAGGGGGTCGAACTCTTTAAGGGGGTGGCCCCAGCATTTT. Translated: CASRGSNSLRGWPQHF.

A few counts support this clonotype. The chain has TRBV6-5 and TRBJ1-5; TRBD1 might be the D (5 bases). The length of the CDR3 is 16 residues. Deletions cut 6 bases from V and 3 bases from J, with 18 bases between. Germline V gene lookup returns CDR1 MNHEY and CDR2 SVGAGI. CDR3 sequence (DNA): TGTGCCAGCAGCCGCTCGGCAAGAGGGGCCAATCAGCCCCAGCATTTT. Amino acid sequence: CASSRSARGANQPQHF.

The genes are TRBV7-2 and TRBJ2-7, with 12 positions matching TRBD2. The V gene's germline CDR1 is SGHTA and CDR2 FQGNSA. The CDR3 extends over 18 amino acids. The V gene end was trimmed by 7 bases and the J gene end by 8 bases; junction bases not matched to a gene: 21. The CDR3 region is CASIPSIETSGSNRKQYF. For the CDR3, the DNA is TGTGCCAGCATCCCTTCCATCGAGACTAGCGGGAGTAATCGTAAGCAGTACTTC.

V is TRBV12-3 or TRBV12-4 and J is TRBJ1-1; 7 nucleotides align to TRBD1. This CDR3 is 13 amino acids long. The V gene end was trimmed by 6 bases and the J gene end by 4 bases; junction bases not matched to a gene: 5. The CDR3 loop reads CASRRNRGTEAFF. The CDR3 nucleotides read TGTGCCAGCAGGAGGAACAGGGGCACTGAAGCTTTCTTT.

The chain couples TRBV4-2 to TRBJ2-1; 11 bases are a match to TRBD2. The CDR3 runs 17 residues. CDR1 is LGHNA, CDR2 YNFKEQ, per germline. The V segment lost 1 base and the J segment 4 bases; nucleotides outside the gene matches: 6. The CDR3 protein is CASSQGPGLAVYNEQFF. For the CDR3, the DNA is TGTGCCAGCAGCCAAGGACCGGGACTAGCGGTTTACAATGAGCAGTTCTTC.

The chain employs TRBV10-3 and TRBJ1-2, with 8 bases aligning to TRBD1. V shed 4 bases and J 3 bases; nucleotides not matched to a gene: 10. Germline-derived CDR1 and CDR2 are ENHRY and SYGVKD. The CDR3 is 16 amino acids. The CDR3 protein is CAISGPPTGEYYGYTF. The DNA of the CDR3 is TGTGCCATCAGTGGCCCCCCGACAGGGGAGTACTATGGCTACACCTTC.

The table lists this clonotype with a few counts. The chain joins TRBV20-1 to TRBJ2-1; maybe TRBD2 (5 bases). Germline CDR1 and CDR2: DFQATT and SNEGSKA (reference sequence). Trimming removed 5 bases from V and 5 bases from J, with 19 bases in between. The CDR3 covers 15 residues. CDR3 DNA: TGCAGTGCTCCGAGCCGGGTAGCCGGGGACAATGAGCAGTTCTTC. It encodes CSAPSRVAGDNEQFF.

In this sample, this clonotype turned up a few times. J is TRBJ2-7 and V is TRBV14; possible D gene TRBD1, 7 bases. This CDR3 has 14 residues. Germline loops: CDR1 SGHDN, CDR2 FVKESK. Trimming took off 5 bases at V and 5 bases at J, with 16 bases between the two ends. CDR3 region: CASSLGGGFNEQYF. DNA for the CDR3: TGTGCCAGCAGCTTAGGAGGGGGCTTCAACGAGCAGTACTTC.

This clonotype was found many times. The V gene is TRBV25-1, the J gene TRBJ1-6; D is uncertain. In germline, CDR1 is MGHDK, CDR2 SYGVNS. Trimming removed 7 bases from V and 5 bases from J, with 12 bases in between. The CDR3 is made up of 14 amino acids. CDR3 bases: TGTGCCAGCACTCCGGGCCTTGATAATTCACCCCTCCACTTT. It encodes CASTPGLDNSPLHF.

V usage is TRBV20-1 and J usage is TRBJ2-6; D gene uncertain. Trimming stripped 6 bases from V and 0 bases from J, with 9 bases between. The length of the CDR3 is 14 residues. From germline, CDR1 is DFQATT and CDR2 SNEGSKA (reference sequence). The CDR3, as DNA: TGCAGTGCCGGCGGTGGCTCTGGGGCCAACGTCCTGACTTTC. This encodes CSAGGGSGANVLTF.

This sequence joins TRBV20-1 and TRBJ2-7, with TRBD2 matching over 14 bases. Looked up from germline, CDR1 is DFQATT and CDR2 is SNEGSKA (reference sequence). The length of the CDR3 is 15 residues. J lost 5 bases, V lost 6 bases, and 9 bases had no gene match. CDR3 region: CSANNPGLAGDEQYF. The DNA of the CDR3 is TGCAGTGCAAACAACCCGGGACTAGCGGGGGACGAGCAGTACTTC.

Many counts were recorded for this clonotype. The rearrangement links TRBV7-9 to TRBJ2-3, with 12 bases matching TRBD2. CDR3 length: 14 amino acids. The V segment lost 8 bases and the J segment 0 bases; nucleotides outside the gene matches: 0. Germline values: CDR1 SEHNR, CDR2 FQNEAQ (reference sequence). The CDR3 protein is CASGLAGSTDTQYF. Written as DNA, the CDR3 is TGTGCCAGCGGACTAGCGGGGAGCACAGATACGCAGTATTTT.

The V call is TRBV5-1, the J call TRBJ2-3, with TRBD2 identical over 7 bases. The germline gives CDR1 SGHRS, CDR2 YFSETQ. CDR3 length: 16 residues. The J segment lost 3 bases and the V segment lost 1 base, leaving 8 bases of the junction unmatched. The CDR3 sequence is CASSLPGGSRTDTQYF. CDR3 bases: TGCGCCAGCAGCTTGCCTGGCGGGAGCCGGACAGATACGCAGTATTTT.

This clonotype has at least ten counts. An end of the junction does not agree with germline; a read error may underlie this. The chain couples TRBV5-1 to TRBJ1-2; TRBD1 is a possible D gene (6 bases). From germline, CDR1 is SGHRS and CDR2 YFSETQ. CDR3 length: 12 residues. The CDR3 loop is CASSSTGDGYTF. CDR3 in DNA: TGTGCCAGCAGCTCGACAGGTGATGGCTACACCTTC. The whole variable domain, filled in from reference TRBV5-1 and TRBJ1-2, reads KAGVTQTPRYLIKTRGQQVTLSCSPISGHRSVSWYQQTPGQGLQFLFEYFSETQRNKGNFPGRFSGRQFSNSRSEMNVSTLELGDSALYLCASSSTGDGYTFGSGTRLTVV.